This TCR beta chain was retrieved from a study of Graves' ophthalmopathy and Graves' hyperthyroidism. Study background: Peripheral blood was gathered at first diagnosis, ahead of any treatment whatsoever.

This clonotype came up a few times. RNA transcripts yielded amplified TCR beta CDR3 regions. The first-round RT-PCR employed HTBI primers together with the Qiagen OneStep RT-PCR kit. A multiplex PCR was then performed as the second round. MiXCR, run by TCRdb on the multiplex PCR reads, gives a single entry per CDR3 protein. The profile shows 740,000 or so distinct CDR3 sequences, 35% to 50% of them singletons. Germline V gene sequence: CDR1 SGHTA, CDR2 FQGNSA. Between the trimmed V and J ends, which lost 6 bases and 0 bases, there was a span of 20 bases. There are 17 residues in the CDR3. The sample was peripheral blood. V gene TRBV7-2 combines with J gene TRBJ1-1; a weak D match, TRBD1 (6 bases). This receptor was obtained from an adult man with Graves' ophthalmopathy. Here the CDR3 reads CASSFLRQDPLNTEAFF. In nucleotides, the CDR3 is TGTGCCAGCAGTTTCCTCCGACAGGACCCCTTGAACACTGAAGCTTTCTTT.